Listed below are T cell receptor beta chains from one sample, sequenced in a study of blood T cells in healthy people across ages. TCRdb re-called the 5' RACE reads with MiXCR, one entry per CDR3 protein. The data show 750,000 to 950,000 distinct CDR3 sequences, roughly 50% seen once. The material sequenced was blood. These receptors were collected from an elderly man in good health. Both conserved end residues are part of each CDR3. The D gene is left open where the match is weak. Part of the rows lack a size; the others show once, few, many or a class for expanded clones.

clone size,D gene,J gene,V gene,CDR3 DNA,CDR3 protein
once,TRBD1,TRBJ1-1,TRBV5-1,TGCGCCAGCAGCTGGGACAGGGTCACTGAAGCTTTCTTT,CASSWDRVTEAFF
NA,NA,TRBJ1-1,TRBV7-9,TGTGCCAGCAGCTTAGAGGCGGTGAACACTGAAGCTTTCTTT,CASSLEAVNTEAFF
NA,NA,TRBJ1-4,TRBV2,TGTGCCAGCAGTGAAGGAGGGGTGACAGAAGGTGAAAAACTGTTTTTT,CASSEGGVTEGEKLFF
NA,TRBD1,TRBJ2-7,TRBV12-3/TRBV12-4,TGTGCCAGCGGTACAGGGGGCCCTCCTTACGAGCAGTACTTC,CASGTGGPPYEQYF
NA,NA,TRBJ1-5,TRBV20-1,TGCAGTGCTAGAGGCCGGGGTTCGAGCAATCAGCCCCAGCATTTT,CSARGRGSSNQPQHF
NA,TRBD1,TRBJ2-7,TRBV28,TGTACCAGCAGTTTACGAACAGGGGGGAACTCCTACGAGCAGTACTTC,CTSSLRTGGNSYEQYF
NA,NA,TRBJ2-3,TRBV24-1,TGTGCCACCAGTGATAGGACAGTAAGCACAGATACGCAGTATTTT,CATSDRTVSTDTQYF
few,NA,TRBJ2-2,TRBV2,TGTGCCAGCAGTGTCGGCGGGAACACCGGGGAGCTGTTTTTT,CASSVGGNTGELFF
few,TRBD1,TRBJ2-7,TRBV5-1,TGCGCCAGCAGCGACAGGGGCGATGCCTCCTACGAGCAGTACTTC,CASSDRGDASYEQYF
NA,NA,TRBJ1-1,TRBV12-3/TRBV12-4,TGTGCCAGCACCGGGGGCACTGAAGCTTTCTTT,CASTGGTEAFF
NA,NA,TRBJ2-3,TRBV10-3,TGTGCCATCAGTGAACCAAGGAAGGGCAGATACGCGTATTTT,CAISEPRKGRYAYF
few,TRBD2,TRBJ2-7,TRBV7-2,TGTGCCAGCAACTTTCTAGCGGGAGGAAACTACGAGCAGTACTTC,CASNFLAGGNYEQYF
NA,NA,TRBJ2-3,TRBV5-5,TGTGCCAGCAGCTTGGCCGGGCAGGGAGAGACAGATACGCAGTATTTT,CASSLAGQGETDTQYF
NA,NA,TRBJ2-3,TRBV12-3/TRBV12-4,TGTGCCAGCAGTGTCGGGGGCCCTCACAGATACGCGTATTTT,CASSVGGPHRYAYF
NA,NA,TRBJ1-1,TRBV7-9,TGTGCCAGCAGCTTAGGCGAGTTGCCAGAGGCTTTCTTT,CASSLGELPEAFF
few,TRBD1,TRBJ2-1,TRBV7-2,TGTGCCAGCAGCTTTATGGGACAGGCGTACAATGAGCAGTTCTTC,CASSFMGQAYNEQFF
NA,NA,TRBJ2-7,TRBV7-2,TGTGCCAGCAGCAAATCCGGCTTGTTGGGTTCCTACGAGCAGTACTTC,CASSKSGLLGSYEQYF